This TCR beta chain was captured by sequencing in a study of regulatory T cells in long-lasting Graves disease. Specified time point: newly diagnosed GD, antithyroid drugs for less than 3 months. Isolated PBMC RNA provided the starting material for the TCR library. Construction of TCR beta libraries relied on iRepertoire HTBI primers and on Arm-PCR targeting CDR3 regions. TCRdb re-called the multiplex PCR reads with MiXCR, one entry per CDR3 protein. The data show about 500,000 distinct CDR3 sequences, under 20% seen once. Only a few counts were recorded for this clonotype. This clone may be a read error of a much larger clone one base away. The germline gives CDR1 MNHEY, CDR2 SMNVEV (reference sequence). The CDR3 length is 13 residues. With V trimmed by 8 bases and J by 6 bases, 9 bases remained unmatched. The same sample was also used in a study of T cells in Graves' hyperthyroidism and ophthalmopathy.

The TCR was taken from a man aged 35-49 years with Graves disease. The source material was peripheral blood mononuclear cells (PBMCs), sampled at new diagnosis, from a patient treated with antithyroid drugs. J is TRBJ2-7 and V is TRBV27; 8 bases align to TRBD1. The CDR3 region is CASGSDRAAEQYF. As DNA, the CDR3 is TGTGCCAGCGGTTCGGACAGGGCAGCCGAGCAGTACTTC.